This T cell receptor (beta chain) was documented in a study of T-cell reconstitution after alpha-beta-depleted transplantation in children. Study results and limitations: In patients about two months after transplant, alpha-beta T cells reportedly arose from several hundred expanded graft clones.

Unique molecular identifiers were incorporated into the prepared TCRbeta library. TCRdb called the PCR reads again in MiXCR, with one record for every CDR3 protein. The sample has just over 950,000 distinct CDR3 sequences, about 29% seen once. CDR3 length: 17 amino acids. V lost 3 bases to trimming and J lost 4 bases; unmatched junction nucleotides: 12. Germline assignment: CDR1 DFQATT and CDR2 SNEGSKA (reference sequence). Of note for this clonotype: The antigen is not known.

The sample here was PBMCs, mostly from graft donor cells, taken 360 days after TCRalphabeta/CD19-depleted stem cell transplant. The chain employs TRBV20-1 and TRBJ2-1, with 10 positions matching TRBD2. The source is a boy younger than two who had a stem cell transplant for SCID, so the T cells may come from the graft donor. CDR3 DNA: TGCAGTGCTAGGTCTTCGGGGACTAGCGAATTTTACAATGAGCAGTTCTTC. This codes for CSARSSGTSEFYNEQFF.